These 8 T cell receptor beta chains were sequenced from one sample in a study of immune heterogeneity within non-small cell lung tumors. Using 32 V and 13 J primers, multiplex PCR amplified TCR beta CDR3. TCRdb re-derived calls from the multiplex PCR reads in MiXCR, one entry per CDR3 protein. The sample has 1,500 to 2,500 distinct CDR3 sequences, around 30% seen once. As template, the study used bulk tumor genomic DNA at about 600 ng per sample. During surgery, each primary tumor gave multiple biopsies spaced as far apart as possible. These patients got curative surgery after being newly diagnosed with untreated non-small cell lung cancer. Sequences were obtained from lung tumor tissue. The receptors come from a man aged 55 to 70 with non-small cell lung cancer.

This clonotype has only a few counts. The rearrangement uses TRBV11-3 and TRBJ2-3; 7 bases line up with TRBD2. V dropped 4 bases and J dropped 4; count of bases not matched to a gene: 5. Germline lookup yields CDR1 SGHNT and CDR2 YENEEA. The CDR3 contains 14 residues. The CDR3 loop is CASSSRLAPDTQYF. In DNA, the CDR3 is TGTGCCAGCAGCTCCCGACTAGCCCCAGATACGCAGTATTTT.

In this sample, this clonotype turned up a few times. The chain has TRBV7-2 and TRBJ2-1, with D unclear. V shed 6 bases and J shed 1 base, with 22 bases lying between them. CDR3 size: 18 residues. The germline V gene has CDR1 SGHTA and CDR2 FQGNSA. This CDR3 reads CASSPFTDRIDSYNEQFF. The CDR3 coding sequence is TGTGCCAGCAGTCCCTTTACCGATCGAATCGATTCCTACAATGAGCAGTTCTTC.

Only a few counts were recorded for this clonotype. V is TRBV25-1 and J is TRBJ2-3; 9 positions match TRBD1. CDR3 size: 16 residues. CDR1 is MGHDK, CDR2 SYGVNS, per germline. J was trimmed by 6 bases and V by 0 bases; bases with no gene match: 7. CDR3 in DNA: TGTGCCAGCAGTGAATACGGGACAGGGTGGTCGGATACGCAGTATTTT. It encodes CASSEYGTGWSDTQYF.

This clonotype showed up just a few times. The genes are TRBV20-1 and TRBJ2-1; maybe TRBD2 (6 bases). In germline, CDR1 is DFQATT, CDR2 SNEGSKA (reference sequence). This CDR3 has 14 residues. V lost 5 bases and J 9 bases, leaving 20 bases between the germline ends. Written as DNA, the CDR3 is TGCAGTGCTCACCCCGGGACTGGGACCGTTGAGCAGTTCTTC. It codes for CSAHPGTGTVEQFF.

This clonotype was detected once. Since a much larger clone is just one base distant, this may be a read error. The J gene is TRBJ1-6, the V gene TRBV11-2, with D perhaps matching TRBD1 (5 bases). CDR3 length: 15 amino acids. Germline loops: CDR1 SGHAT, CDR2 FQNNGV. Trimming stripped 5 bases from V and 8 bases from J, with 16 bases between. CDR3 bases: TGTGCCAGCAGCGTTCGGGGGATCCGGGATTCACCCCTCCACTTT. It translates to CASSVRGIRDSPLHF.

V usage is TRBV5-1 and J usage is TRBJ1-3; D is unclear. This CDR3 contains 15 residues. V lost 4 bases and J lost 4, with 15 bases in between. Per germline, CDR1 SGHRS and CDR2 YFSETQ. The CDR3 DNA is TGCGCCAGCAGCCTGATGGGGTTGGAAGGAAACACCATATATTTT. As protein: CASSLMGLEGNTIYF.

This clonotype turned up a few times. This chain links TRBV7-9 with TRBJ1-1; 8 positions match TRBD1. The trim removed 3 bases at V and 0 bases at J, leaving 6 bases unmatched. Germline loops: CDR1 SEHNR, CDR2 FQNEAQ (reference sequence). The CDR3 covers 16 residues. CDR3 nucleotides: TGTGCCAGCAGCTTTAAGTCAGGGGGCCTGAACACTGAAGCTTTCTTT. Amino acids: CASSFKSGGLNTEAFF.

This clonotype was observed a few times. The CDR3 spells CASSPGGTSGSYNEQFF. The CDR3 DNA follows: TGCGCCAGCAGCCCGGGGGGGACTAGCGGGAGCTACAATGAGCAGTTCTTC. The rearrangement uses TRBV4-1 and TRBJ2-1; TRBD2 matches at 14 bases. J was trimmed by 3 bases and V by 4 bases; bases with no gene match: 5. Germline CDR1 and CDR2: MGHRA and YSYEKL. The CDR3 contains 17 residues.